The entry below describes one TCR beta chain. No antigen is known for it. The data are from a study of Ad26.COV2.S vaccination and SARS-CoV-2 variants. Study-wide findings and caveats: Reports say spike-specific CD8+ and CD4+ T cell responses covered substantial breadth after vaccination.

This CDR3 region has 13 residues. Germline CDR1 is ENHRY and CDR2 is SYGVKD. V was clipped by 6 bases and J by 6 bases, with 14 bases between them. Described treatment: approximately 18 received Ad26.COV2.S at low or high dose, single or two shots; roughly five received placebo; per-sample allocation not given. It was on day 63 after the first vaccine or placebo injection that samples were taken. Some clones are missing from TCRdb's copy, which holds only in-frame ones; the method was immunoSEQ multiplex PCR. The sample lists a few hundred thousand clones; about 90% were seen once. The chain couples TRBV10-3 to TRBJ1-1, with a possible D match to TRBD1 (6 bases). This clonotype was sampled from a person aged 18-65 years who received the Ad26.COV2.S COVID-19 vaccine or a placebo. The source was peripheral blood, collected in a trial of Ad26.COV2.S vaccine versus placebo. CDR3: CAISQTGNAEAFF. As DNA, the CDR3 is TGTGCCATCAGCCAAACAGGGAATGCTGAAGCTTTCTTT.